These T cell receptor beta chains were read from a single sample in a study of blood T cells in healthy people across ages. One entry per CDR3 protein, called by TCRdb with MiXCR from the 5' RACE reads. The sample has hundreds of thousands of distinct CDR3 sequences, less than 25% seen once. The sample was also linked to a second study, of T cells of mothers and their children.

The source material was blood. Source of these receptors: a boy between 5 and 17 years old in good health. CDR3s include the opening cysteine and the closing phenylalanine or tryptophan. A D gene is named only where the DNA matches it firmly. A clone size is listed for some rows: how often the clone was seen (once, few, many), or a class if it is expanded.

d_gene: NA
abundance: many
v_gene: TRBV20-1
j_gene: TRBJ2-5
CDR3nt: TGCAGTCTTCAAGAGGGCGCGTCAGAGACCCAGTACTTC
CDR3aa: CSLQEGASETQYF

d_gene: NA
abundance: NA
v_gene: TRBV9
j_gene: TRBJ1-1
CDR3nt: TGTGCCAGCAGCGTAGAACCGGACACTGAAGCTTTCTTT
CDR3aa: CASSVEPDTEAFF

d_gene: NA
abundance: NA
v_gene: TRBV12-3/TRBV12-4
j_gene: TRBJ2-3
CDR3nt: TGTGCCAGCAGCAGAGTGGGTGCAGATATGCAGTATTTT
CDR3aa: CASSRVGADMQYF

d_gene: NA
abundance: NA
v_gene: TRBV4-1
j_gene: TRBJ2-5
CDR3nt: TGCGCCAGCAGCCAAAACCCGCGCCAAGAGACCCAGTACTTC
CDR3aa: CASSQNPRQETQYF

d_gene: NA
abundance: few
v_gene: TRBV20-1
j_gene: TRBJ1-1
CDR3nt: TGCAGTGCTTTCACGAACACTGAAGCTTTCTTT
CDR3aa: CSAFTNTEAFF

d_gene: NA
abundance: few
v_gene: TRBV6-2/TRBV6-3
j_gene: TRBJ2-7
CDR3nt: TGTGCCAGCAGGGGTCCTCGGCAGCGCGAACCGTACGAGCAGTACTTC
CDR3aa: CASRGPRQREPYEQYF

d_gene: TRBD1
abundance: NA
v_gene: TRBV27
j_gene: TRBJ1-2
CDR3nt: TGTGCCAGCAGTTCAACAGGGGGCGGCTACACCTTC
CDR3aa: CASSSTGGGYTF

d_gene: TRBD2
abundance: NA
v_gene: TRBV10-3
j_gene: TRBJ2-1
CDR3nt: TGTGCCATCAGTCTCTTAGCGGGAGAAGGCAATGAGCAGTTCTTC
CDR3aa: CAISLLAGEGNEQFF

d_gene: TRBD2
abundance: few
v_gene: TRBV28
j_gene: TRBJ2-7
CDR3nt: TGTGCCAGCAGCCTTAACTTAGCGGGAGTATCCTACGAGCAGTACTTC
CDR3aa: CASSLNLAGVSYEQYF

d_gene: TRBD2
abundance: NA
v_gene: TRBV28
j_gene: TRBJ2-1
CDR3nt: TGTGCCAGCATAGCGGGAGGGCGAGGTAATGAGCAGTTCTTC
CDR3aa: CASIAGGRGNEQFF

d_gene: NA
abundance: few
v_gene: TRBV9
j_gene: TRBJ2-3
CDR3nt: TGTGCCAGCAGCGTAGGGCCGCGAGGCACAGATACGCAGTATTTT
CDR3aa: CASSVGPRGTDTQYF

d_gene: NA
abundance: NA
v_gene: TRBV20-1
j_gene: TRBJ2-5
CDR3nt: TGCAGTGCCCCGGGGGCCAGTTTCATGGAGACCCAGTACTTC
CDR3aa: CSAPGASFMETQYF

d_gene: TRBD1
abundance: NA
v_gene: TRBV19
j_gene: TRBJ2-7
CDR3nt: TGTGCCAGTAGTGGAGGGACAGGCAGTACCTACGAGCAGTACTTC
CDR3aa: CASSGGTGSTYEQYF

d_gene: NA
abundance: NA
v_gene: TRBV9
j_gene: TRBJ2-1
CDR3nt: TGTGCCAGCAGCGTAGAAGGAAGATCCTCCGACAATGAGCAGTTCTTC
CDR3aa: CASSVEGRSSDNEQFF

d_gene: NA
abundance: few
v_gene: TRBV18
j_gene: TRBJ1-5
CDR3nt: TGTGCCAGCTCACCAGAACATTCCAATCAGCCCCAGCATTTT
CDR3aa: CASSPEHSNQPQHF

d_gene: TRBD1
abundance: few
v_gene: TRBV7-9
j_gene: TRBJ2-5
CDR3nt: TGTGCCAGCAGCCCGGGACAGGGCGGCCTTATCCAAGAGACCCAGTACTTC
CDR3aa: CASSPGQGGLIQETQYF

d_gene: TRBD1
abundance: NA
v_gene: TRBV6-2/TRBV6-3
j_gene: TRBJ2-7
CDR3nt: TGTGCCAGCATTAAACAGGGGGCCTACGAGCAGTACTTC
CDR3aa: CASIKQGAYEQYF

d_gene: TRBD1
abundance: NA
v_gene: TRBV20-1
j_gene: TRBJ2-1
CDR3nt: TGCAGTGCGCCCGACAGGGGGTTCTACAATGAGCAGTTCTTC
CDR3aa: CSAPDRGFYNEQFF